This TCR beta chain was sequenced in a study of blood T cell repertoires in COVID-19. Study-level information: The United States, Italy and Spain supplied acute and convalescent COVID-19 samples. The analysed material was cDNA or gDNA that came from T cells, B-cell-depleted T cells, or PBMCs.

Trimming removed 1 base at V and 2 bases at J, with 20 bases between. There are 19 residues in the CDR3. Germline assignment: CDR1 SGHTA and CDR2 FQGTGA. The repertoire was sequenced with immunoSEQ multiplex PCR; TCRdb's copy has only in-frame clones and lacks some. The sample yields 170,000 or so clones, about 82% seen once. The specimen sequenced was peripheral blood. This chain joins TRBV7-3 and TRBJ2-2; TRBD2 is a possible D gene (6 bases). This TCR was recovered from an older man with active or convalescent COVID-19. CDR3 DNA: TGTGCCAGCAGCTTAAGGGCGTTAACCCCGGGACTCAACACCGGGGAGCTGTTTTTT. Protein sequence: CASSLRALTPGLNTGELFF.